Reported below is one T cell receptor beta chain. Only in-frame clones appear in the TCRdb table, and some are missing; sequencing was by immunoSEQ multiplex PCR. The data show around 73,000 clones, just under 90% seen once. This sample was taken from a study of OX40 agonist ivuxolimab in advanced cancers. The specimen was CD4+ or CD8+ T cells sorted from blood, collected in a trial of the OX40 agonist ivuxolimab. This TCR was recovered from an adult with an advanced solid tumor such as melanoma, head and neck, liver or kidney cancer.

The CDR3 loop is CASSYSGDTKNIQYF. For the CDR3, the DNA is TGTGCCAGCAGTTACTCTGGGGATACCAAAAACATTCAGTACTTC. The gene calls are TRBV6-6 and TRBJ2-4; D ambiguous. V was trimmed by 0 bases and J by 2 bases, leaving 8 bases between them. Germline values: CDR1 MNHNY, CDR2 SVGAGI (reference sequence). The CDR3 is made up of 15 amino acids.